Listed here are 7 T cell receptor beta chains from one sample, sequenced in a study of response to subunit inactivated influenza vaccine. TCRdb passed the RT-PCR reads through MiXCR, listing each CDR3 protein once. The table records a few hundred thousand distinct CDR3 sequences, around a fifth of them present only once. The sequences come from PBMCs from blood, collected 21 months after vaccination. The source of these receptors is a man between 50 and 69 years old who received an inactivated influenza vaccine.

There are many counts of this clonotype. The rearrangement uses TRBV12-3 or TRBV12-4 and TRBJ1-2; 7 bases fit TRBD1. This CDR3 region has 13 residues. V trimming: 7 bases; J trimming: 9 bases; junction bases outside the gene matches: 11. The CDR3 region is CASTPGQPMRYTF. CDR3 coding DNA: TGTGCCAGCACCCCGGGACAGCCTATGCGCTACACCTTC.

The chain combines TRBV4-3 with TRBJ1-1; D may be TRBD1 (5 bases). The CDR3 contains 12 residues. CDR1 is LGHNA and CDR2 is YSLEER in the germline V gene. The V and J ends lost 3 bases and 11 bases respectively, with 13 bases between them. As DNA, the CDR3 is TGCGCCAGCAGCCACGGCCAGGGTCTTGCTTTCTTT. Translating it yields CASSHGQGLAFF.

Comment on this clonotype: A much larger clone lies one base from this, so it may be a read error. This CDR3 reads CASSLLWGRNQPRHF. In nucleotides, the CDR3 is TGTGCCAGCAGCTTGTTGTGGGGCCGCAATCAGCCCCGGCATTTT. The chain employs TRBV5-5 and TRBJ1-5, with a possible D match to TRBD1 (5 bases). CDR3 size: 15 residues. Germline CDR1 SGHKS, CDR2 YYEKEE (reference sequence).

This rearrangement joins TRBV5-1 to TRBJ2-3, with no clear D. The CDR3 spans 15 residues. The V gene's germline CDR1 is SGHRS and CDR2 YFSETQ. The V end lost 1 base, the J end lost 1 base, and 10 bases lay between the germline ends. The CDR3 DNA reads TGCGCCAGCAGCTTGCGCCAGGCGGGCACAGATACGCAGTATTTT. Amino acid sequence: CASSLRQAGTDTQYF.

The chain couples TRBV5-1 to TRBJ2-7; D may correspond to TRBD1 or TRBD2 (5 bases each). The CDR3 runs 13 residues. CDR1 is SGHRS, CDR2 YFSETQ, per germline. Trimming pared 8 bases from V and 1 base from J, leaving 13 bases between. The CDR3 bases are TGCGCCAGTAGCCGGGACGGATCCTACGAGCAGTACTTC. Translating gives CASSRDGSYEQYF.

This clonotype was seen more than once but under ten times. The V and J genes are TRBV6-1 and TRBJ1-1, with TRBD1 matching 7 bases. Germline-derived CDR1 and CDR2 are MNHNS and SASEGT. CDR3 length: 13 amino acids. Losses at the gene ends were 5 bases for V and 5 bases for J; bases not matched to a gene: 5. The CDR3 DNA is TGTGCCAGCAGTCGGGGACAGAAGACTGAAGCTTTCTTT. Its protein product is CASSRGQKTEAFF.

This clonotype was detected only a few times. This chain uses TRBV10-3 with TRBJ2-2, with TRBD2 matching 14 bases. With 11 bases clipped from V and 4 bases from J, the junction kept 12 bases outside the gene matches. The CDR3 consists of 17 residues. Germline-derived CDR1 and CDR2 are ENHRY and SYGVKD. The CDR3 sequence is CAAWGGLAGDPTGELFF. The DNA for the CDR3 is TGTGCCGCCTGGGGGGGACTAGCGGGAGATCCCACCGGGGAGCTGTTTTTT.